These T cell receptor beta chains were read from a single sample in a study of CXCR3-negative and CXCR3-positive naive CD8 T cells. Following a re-call of the 5' RACE reads, TCRdb has one entry per CDR3 protein and lacks DNA. Its listing shows about 41,000 distinct CDR3 sequences. What was sequenced was memory CD8+ T cells from blood. The receptors stem from a human donor in good health. Some clones in this sample may be carry-over from other donors' samples. Both conserved end residues are part of each CDR3. Fields, in order: V gene, J gene, clone size, CDR3 protein. Not all rows give a size; the values are once, few, many and, for expanded clones, a class.

V: TRBV27; J: TRBJ2-1; size: NA; CDR3: CASSVPGQGIPEQFF
V: TRBV29-1; J: TRBJ2-6; size: NA; CDR3: CSVAQGAPEANVLTF
V: TRBV12-3/TRBV12-4; J: TRBJ2-5; size: NA; CDR3: CASSLIRGPEETQYF
V: TRBV27; J: TRBJ2-7; size: NA; CDR3: CASSFSSVPSSYEQYF
V: TRBV12-3/TRBV12-4; J: TRBJ2-2; size: NA; CDR3: CASSPTPGLAGDPTTGELFF
V: TRBV4-3; J: TRBJ2-2; size: NA; CDR3: CASSLAGDTGELFF
V: TRBV28; J: TRBJ2-3; size: NA; CDR3: CASSLSSTDTQYF
V: TRBV3-1; J: TRBJ1-3; size: NA; CDR3: CASSPEPQGSNTIYF
V: TRBV12-3/TRBV12-4; J: TRBJ2-1; size: NA; CDR3: CASSRSTGGSDNEQFF
V: TRBV4-3; J: TRBJ2-7; size: NA; CDR3: CASSPEMGGAHEQYF
V: TRBV7-9; J: TRBJ2-3; size: NA; CDR3: CASSLVVFAGGSTDTQYF
V: TRBV4-3; J: TRBJ1-2; size: NA; CDR3: CASSQGLDSPIYGYTF
V: TRBV19; J: TRBJ2-7; size: NA; CDR3: CATEGSYDQYF
V: TRBV27; J: TRBJ2-7; size: NA; CDR3: CASSFGTSSLEQYF
V: TRBV15; J: TRBJ1-2; size: NA; CDR3: CATSGIGQGYGYTF
V: TRBV28; J: TRBJ2-5; size: NA; CDR3: CASSLGTVETQYF
V: TRBV28; J: TRBJ2-3; size: NA; CDR3: CASNPTGADTQYF
V: TRBV28; J: TRBJ2-1; size: NA; CDR3: CASSFPSDGGPYNEQFF
V: TRBV5-1; J: TRBJ2-2; size: medium-sized; CDR3: CASSLFPETGELFF